This TCR beta chain was sequenced in a study of cytomegalovirus exposure and HLA in healthy donors. The CDR3 length is 14 residues. Germline assignment: CDR1 MNHNY and CDR2 SVGAGI (reference sequence). To note about this clone: The germline gene is not matched at one end of the junction; a read error may be the cause.

Amplification used 60 Vbeta primers and 13 Jbeta primers. Profiled with immunoSEQ multiplex PCR; TCRdb holds only in-frame clones, not every one. The sample yields 150,000 or so clones, roughly 77% seen once. V gene TRBV6-6 combines with J gene TRBJ1-1, with D hard to call. The source of this sequence is a woman in her 40s in good health and CMV-seropositive. Specimen: PBMCs. The CDR3 DNA reads TGTGCCATCAGTGAGGAACGGCCGGACACTGAAGCTTTCTTT. It specifies CAISEERPDTEAFF.